Listed below are T cell receptor beta chains from one sample, sequenced in a study of shared clonotypes between healthy human individuals. Data came from immunoSEQ multiplex PCR; TCRdb stores just in-frame clones and leaves some out. The sample contains 2 million to 3 million clones, 93% of which appear only once. The sample taken for sequencing was naive CD4+ T cells from PBMCs. These TCRs come from a young man in good health. Some clones in this sample may be carry-over from other donors' samples. Each CDR3 is given with its conserved first and last residue. Expanded clones are given a class, and other clones once, few, many or no size at all.

TRBJ2-2	-	TRBV9	CASSVGGSGSGTGELFF
TRBJ2-2	-	TRBV7-2	CASSIGQYTGELFF
TRBJ1-1	-	TRBV28	CASSLTQGAAEAFF
TRBJ2-7	-	TRBV2	CASQGGVGSYEQYF
TRBJ2-1	-	TRBV5-1	CASSQGRGLINEQFF
TRBJ2-3	-	TRBV7-3	CASSPTSIPTDTQYF
TRBJ2-2	-	TRBV2	CASSKSGRDTGELFF
TRBJ1-2	-	TRBV7-3	CASSAWAGDNYGYTF
TRBJ2-7	-	TRBV9	CASSGTSGRIREQYF
TRBJ2-7	-	TRBV6-6	CASTGTSGRGPYEQYF
TRBJ2-1	once	TRBV7-9	CASSFGSGRTRDEQFF
TRBJ2-2	once	TRBV27	CASSFLINTGELFF
TRBJ1-4	once	TRBV5-1	CASSTAGQGNEKLFF
TRBJ1-4	-	TRBV6-5	CASSLNRGHREKLFF
TRBJ2-7	-	TRBV6-1	CASSVTRDKAYEQYF
TRBJ2-7	-	TRBV29-1	CSVEFSYEQYF
TRBJ1-4	-	TRBV7-9	CASSHKRQGRTEKLFF
TRBJ2-7	-	TRBV5-1	CASTRGGAYEQYF
TRBJ2-7	-	TRBV9	CASTRPRGRDEQYF
TRBJ1-3	-	TRBV5-1	CASSLAPTGPKGNTIYF